The clone carrying this T cell receptor beta chain was observed a few times. Original data processing: Researchers report that nucleated cell counts were estimated from reference gene primer amplification. Some clones are missing from TCRdb's copy, which holds only in-frame ones; the method was immunoSEQ multiplex PCR. V and J calls and clone size are as listed in that table; D and trimming were resolved from the DNA. Among some 150,000 clones listed, 81% were seen once. The germline V gene has CDR1 SGHRS and CDR2 YFSETQ. The CDR3 loop spans 16 amino acids. J lost 0 bases, V lost 3 bases, and 4 bases had no gene match. These data come from a study of blood T cell repertoires in COVID-19. Overall study context: PBMCs, B-cell-depleted T cells, or T cells were the source of the cDNA or gDNA that made up the material.

This chain uses TRBV5-1 with TRBJ2-3; 10 nucleotides match TRBD2. The sample taken for sequencing was peripheral blood. The TCR sequence derives from a woman aged 55-70 years with active or convalescent COVID-19. The CDR3 loop is CASSSLAGGSTDTQYF. The CDR3 DNA is TGCGCCAGCAGCTCATTAGCGGGAGGTAGCACAGATACGCAGTATTTT.